The 15 T cell receptor beta chains below come from one sample, sequenced in a study of CD8 T cells in ankylosing spondylitis. TCRdb reanalysed the 5' RACE reads using MiXCR and keeps one entry per CDR3 protein. The sample has under 55,000 distinct CDR3 sequences, about 7% seen once. The sample comprised blood, either unsorted or a sorted T cell fraction (not recorded which). The origin of the receptors is a female donor with ankylosing spondylitis or in good health (not recorded which).

This clonotype was found many times. The chain carries TRBV6-2 or TRBV6-3 and TRBJ2-1; D may be TRBD2 (5 bases). Trimming took off 2 bases at V and 3 bases at J, with 8 bases between the two ends. This CDR3 is built from 14 residues. Germline V gene lookup returns CDR1 MNHEY and CDR2 SVGEGT. Here the CDR3 DNA reads TGTGCCAGCAGTTACCCTGACTACTACAATGAGCAGTTCTTC. Translating it yields CASSYPDYYNEQFF.

In its sample, this clonotype was seen many times. The chain combines TRBV5-1 with TRBJ1-5; no firm D call. The ends were cut back, 1 base at V and 0 bases at J, with 8 bases in the middle. The CDR3 length is 15 residues. Germline CDR1 reads SGHRS; CDR2 reads YFSETQ. CDR3 protein: CASSLYGNSNQPQHF. The DNA for the CDR3 is TGCGCCAGCAGCTTGTATGGAAATAGCAATCAGCCCCAGCATTTT.

This clonotype was detected many times. V gene TRBV7-2 combines with J gene TRBJ2-3, with D unclear. The CDR3 sequence is 14 residues long. The germline V gene encodes CDR1 SGHTA and CDR2 FQGNSA. V lost 7 bases and J 4 bases, leaving 15 bases between the germline ends. The CDR3, as DNA: TGTGCCAGCACCCCCCTTTCTCGTGCAGATACGCAGTATTTT. Translation gives CASTPLSRADTQYF.

This clonotype was seen many times. V gene TRBV5-1 combines with J gene TRBJ1-1, with 7 bases that match TRBD1. Per the germline V gene, CDR1 is SGHRS and CDR2 is YFSETQ. The CDR3 runs 17 residues. Trimming took 4 bases from V and 0 from J; bases not matched to a gene: 12. CDR3 residues: CASSAYSYQGVNTEAFF. The CDR3 nucleotides read TGCGCCAGCAGCGCCTACTCCTACCAGGGGGTGAACACTGAAGCTTTCTTT.

The chain has TRBV6-1 and TRBJ1-5; weak D call: TRBD1 (5 bases). The germline gives CDR1 MNHNS, CDR2 SASEGT. V gave up 0 bases and J gave up 6 bases, with 15 bases separating them. This CDR3 contains 16 residues. The CDR3 nucleotides read TGTGCCAGCAGTGAAGCCCCAGGGTGGAATTTTCAGCCCCAGCATTTT. The encoded protein is CASSEAPGWNFQPQHF.

This clonotype came up many times. This chain links TRBV5-6 with TRBJ2-3; TRBD1 aligns across 12 bases. Germline loops: CDR1 SGHDT, CDR2 YYEEEE. Trimming took 3 bases from V and 3 from J; bases not matched to a gene: 2. This CDR3 contains 15 residues. CDR3 DNA: TGTGCCAGCAGCTGGGACAGGGGGCGGACAGATACGCAGTATTTT. Its protein is CASSWDRGRTDTQYF.

In its sample, this clonotype was seen many times. Possible read error: a much larger clone is one base away. The CDR3 DNA reads as TGCAGTGCTAGAGATCAAAAGGCCCAGTACTTC. Its protein product is CSARDQKAQYF. This chain connects TRBV20-1 to TRBJ2-5; D not certain. CDR1 and CDR2 from the germline V gene are DFQATT and SNEGSKA (reference sequence). Between the trimmed V and J ends, which lost 0 bases and 9 bases, there was a span of 8 bases. CDR3 length equals 11 residues.

This clonotype was recorded many times. The chain couples TRBV7-9 to TRBJ1-1; D unresolved. The germline V gene has CDR1 SEHNR and CDR2 FQNEAQ (reference sequence). V gave up 1 base and J gave up 1 base, with 7 bases separating them. This CDR3 comprises 14 residues. In DNA, the CDR3 is TGTGCCAGCAGCTTAGGGTCGGGGAACACTGAAGCTTTCTTT. This encodes CASSLGSGNTEAFF.

This clonotype was observed many times. The chain is built from TRBV5-1 and TRBJ2-5; possible D gene TRBD1, 6 bases. Trimming shortened V by 0 bases and J by 4 bases, and 13 bases separated the two germline ends. This CDR3 has 15 amino acids. Germline loops: CDR1 SGHRS, CDR2 YFSETQ. Here the CDR3 DNA reads TGCGCCAGCAGCTTGGGCGGAGGACAGCGAGAGACCCAGTACTTC. Translation: CASSLGGGQRETQYF.

The sample holds many counts of this clonotype. This rearrangement joins TRBV6-4 to TRBJ2-1, with 9 nucleotides matching TRBD2. The CDR3 is 14 residues long. The V segment lost 3 bases and the J segment 6 bases; nucleotides outside the gene matches: 3. CDR1 is MRHNA and CDR2 is SNTAGT in the germline V gene. CDR3 protein: CASSERGGLNEQFF. The CDR3 bases are TGTGCCAGCAGTGAGCGGGGGGGCCTCAATGAGCAGTTCTTC.

This clonotype was found many times. The genes are TRBV29-1 and TRBJ2-1, with no clear D. The CDR3 is made up of 13 amino acids. Trimming pared 3 bases from V and 0 bases from J, leaving 6 bases between. Germline loops: CDR1 SQVTM, CDR2 ANQGSEA. The CDR3 nucleotides read TGCAGCGTTGACACAGTCTCCTACAATGAGCAGTTCTTC. Translation: CSVDTVSYNEQFF.

This clonotype occurred many times. The chain is built from TRBV5-1 and TRBJ2-3; no clear D. Germline lookup yields CDR1 SGHRS and CDR2 YFSETQ. Trimming left V 0 bases short and J 5 bases short, with 4 bases between. This CDR3 comprises 12 residues. The CDR3 nucleotides read TGCGCCAGCAGCTTGGATAGAGATACGCAGTATTTT. It specifies CASSLDRDTQYF.

This clonotype was seen many times. CDR3 in DNA: TGTGCCACCAGTGATCCAATTCCGGGACAGGGTGCCGGCACAGATACGCAGTATTTT. As protein: CATSDPIPGQGAGTDTQYF. The chain combines TRBV24-1 with TRBJ2-3, with 9 bases matching TRBD1. J was trimmed by 1 base and V by 3 bases; bases with no gene match: 13. This CDR3 contains 19 residues. In germline, CDR1 is KGHDR, CDR2 SFDVKD.

The genes are TRBV6-2 or TRBV6-3 and TRBJ2-5; the D is unclear. The CDR3 length is 13 residues. Trimming stripped 0 bases from V and 13 bases from J, with 15 bases between. CDR1 and CDR2 from the germline V gene are MNHEY and SVGEGT. The CDR3 is CASSYSMLTPTYF. For the CDR3, the DNA is TGTGCCAGCAGTTACTCGATGCTCACCCCGACGTACTTC.

This clonotype was counted only a few times. The chain combines TRBV7-6 with TRBJ1-1, with TRBD1 matching over 7 bases. Unmatched junction bases numbered 10, after V lost 4 bases and J lost 5 bases. CDR3 length equals 15 residues. Germline CDR1 reads SGHVS; CDR2 reads FNYEAQ. CDR3 in amino acids: CASSYETGTGTEAFF. CDR3 DNA: TGTGCCAGCAGCTACGAGACAGGGACGGGTACTGAAGCTTTCTTT.